This TCR beta chain was captured in a study of OX40 agonist ivuxolimab in advanced cancers. V was pared by 4 bases and J by 8 bases, with 7 bases of the junction left unmatched. The CDR3 runs to 15 residues. The germline V gene has CDR1 SGHTS and CDR2 YDEGEE. Measured with immunoSEQ multiplex PCR; TCRdb has only the in-frame clones, and not every one. This sample carries about 83,000 clones, around 80% of them seen once, and the ten largest clones take more than 1.5%. Broader study findings: Both CD4+ and CD8+ T cell populations in blood had undergone clonal expansion by week 6 at 0.1 to 3.0 mg/kg. Expansion of clones was among the lowest in partial responders at 0.1-3.0 mg/kg.

Peripheral blood came from all dose cohorts at three timepoints. About this clone itself: No antigen is known for it.

This TCR was sampled from an adult with an advanced solid tumor such as melanoma, head and neck, liver or kidney cancer. The genes are TRBV5-8 and TRBJ2-1, with TRBD1 matching over 12 bases. The sequences come from CD4+ or CD8+ T cells sorted from blood, collected in a trial of the OX40 agonist ivuxolimab. The CDR3: CASSLGTGGLDEQFF. The DNA for the CDR3 is TGTGCCAGCAGCCTAGGGACAGGGGGCTTAGATGAGCAGTTCTTC.